The source of this T cell receptor beta chain is a study of blood T cell repertoires in COVID-19. This clone occurred once. At the DNA level, this CDR3 is encoded by other sequences in the same sample as well. Germline V gene data show CDR1 as SGHTA and CDR2 as FQGNSA. This CDR3 has 15 amino acids. J was trimmed by 3 bases and V by 6 bases; bases with no gene match: 5. Authors' data handling: Amplification of reference gene primers was used by the study to estimate nucleated cell counts. The assay was immunoSEQ multiplex PCR, and TCRdb's table has in-frame clones only and misses some. Clone size and the V and J calls come from that table; the DNA yielded D and trimming. The table includes 300,000 to 400,000 clones, around 90% detected once.

The TCR sequence derives from a man aged 55 to 70 who had recovered from COVID-19. The sample consisted of PBMCs or T cells enriched from blood (not recorded which). The chain combines TRBV7-2 with TRBJ2-3; TRBD2 matches at 11 bases. The CDR3 sequence is CASSRLAGSTDTQYF. The DNA for the CDR3 is TGTGCCAGCAGTCGACTAGCGGGAAGTACAGATACGCAGTATTTT.